These 31 T cell receptor beta chains were sequenced from one sample in a study of graft-versus-host responses after intestinal transplantation. Profiling relied on immunoSEQ multiplex PCR, and the TCRdb table lists in-frame clones only, not all of them. The table lists 37,000 or so clones, 91% of them singletons. Sequences were derived from PBMCs, sampled 314 days after intestinal transplant. These receptor sequences come from a human patient who received an intestinal transplant, so some T cells may come from the graft donor.

This clone was picked up a small number of times. V is TRBV15 and J is TRBJ2-1; 9 bases agree with TRBD1. CDR3 length: 16 residues. With 1 base clipped from V and 7 bases from J, the junction kept 8 bases outside the gene matches. Germline V lookup: CDR1 LNHNV, CDR2 YYDKDF (reference sequence). CDR3 loop: CATSRAPGQGGNEQFF. DNA of the CDR3: TGTGCCACCAGCAGAGCACCGGGACAGGGAGGTAATGAGCAGTTCTTC.

The chain carries TRBV6-6 and TRBJ2-2; 8 bases agree with TRBD1. V was pared by 8 bases and J by 4 bases, with 6 bases of the junction left unmatched. CDR3 size: 14 residues. Germline lookup yields CDR1 MNHNY and CDR2 SVGAGI (reference sequence). In DNA form, the CDR3 reads TGTGCCAGCGGACGTACAGGGGGCACCGGGGAGCTGTTTTTT. It yields the protein CASGRTGGTGELFF.

This chain joins TRBV25-1 and TRBJ2-7; D not resolved. The germline V gene encodes CDR1 MGHDK and CDR2 SYGVNS. This CDR3 is 11 amino acids long. V was pared by 6 bases and J by 6 bases, with 9 bases between. The CDR3 DNA reads as TGTGCCAGCAGAAGATTGACCGAGCAGTACTTC. Translation: CASRRLTEQYF.

The chain combines TRBV11-2 with TRBJ2-2; 11 bases map to TRBD1. This CDR3 has 17 residues. V lost 4 bases, J lost 0 bases, and 4 bases stayed unmatched. Germline loops: CDR1 SGHAT, CDR2 FQNNGV. The CDR3: CASSSVGQGANTGELFF. In nucleotides, the CDR3 is TGTGCCAGCAGCTCGGTGGGACAGGGGGCGAACACCGGGGAGCTGTTTTTT.

The V call is TRBV12-5, the J call TRBJ2-3, with 9 positions matching TRBD2. V was pared by 1 base and J by 6 bases, with 8 bases of the junction left unmatched. This CDR3 is 16 amino acids long. Germline V gene sequence: CDR1 LGHNT, CDR2 FRNRAP. CDR3 in amino acids: CASGLAREGRGDTQYF. CDR3 sequence (DNA): TGTGCTAGTGGTTTGGCGCGGGAGGGCCGGGGGGATACGCAGTATTTT.

The J gene is TRBJ2-5, the V gene TRBV9; D remains ambiguous. Trimming shortened V by 2 bases and J by 0 bases, and 11 bases separated the two germline ends. The CDR3 length is 15 residues. Germline V gene lookup returns CDR1 SGDLS and CDR2 YYNGEE. The CDR3: CASSVIDNYQETQYF. CDR3 DNA: TGTGCCAGCAGCGTGATAGACAACTACCAAGAGACCCAGTACTTC.

The chain links TRBV4-1 to TRBJ2-2; 8 positions agree with TRBD1. Germline V gene lookup returns CDR1 MGHRA and CDR2 YSYEKL. The ends lost 4 bases at V and 2 bases at J; junction bases unmatched: 3. CDR3 length: 15 residues. In nucleotides, the CDR3 is TGCGCCAGCAGCCCAGGACAGGGTAACACCGGGGAGCTGTTTTTT. Its translation is CASSPGQGNTGELFF.

The chain couples TRBV2 to TRBJ2-5, with 8 nucleotides matching TRBD1. V lost 5 bases and J lost 2; bases outside the gene matches: 7. The CDR3 spans 15 residues. Germline V gene sequence: CDR1 SNHLY, CDR2 FYNNEI. CDR3 nucleotides: TGTGCCAGCAGTTACGACAGGGGACGGCAAGAGACCCAGTACTTC. This translates into CASSYDRGRQETQYF.

The chain has TRBV28 and TRBJ1-5; D might be TRBD1 (5 bases). The germline V and J ends were trimmed by 1 base and 0 bases, with 10 bases remaining between them. CDR3 length equals 16 residues. Germline V CDR1 and CDR2: MDHEN, SYDVKM. The CDR3 is CASSLYSQGSNQPQHF. CDR3 DNA sequence: TGTGCCAGCAGTTTATACTCCCAGGGTAGCAATCAGCCCCAGCATTTT.

The chain carries TRBV15 and TRBJ2-7; tentatively, D is TRBD1 (5 bases). Trimming removed 5 bases at V and 3 bases at J, with 14 bases between. CDR1 and CDR2 (germline): LNHNV, YYDKDF (reference sequence). There are 14 residues in the CDR3. The DNA for the CDR3 is TGTGCCACCAGCCTCGGCAGGGTGGGCTACGAGCAGTACTTC. Translated: CATSLGRVGYEQYF.

This sequence joins TRBV6-5 and TRBJ1-5; D is perhaps TRBD1 (5 bases). V dropped 6 bases and J dropped 4 bases, with 13 bases sitting between them. The CDR3 has 14 amino acids. CDR1 and CDR2 from the germline V gene are MNHEY and SVGAGI. The CDR3 DNA reads TGTGCCAGCAGCCGGGGGGGTTTAAATCAGCCCCAGCATTTT. Protein product: CASSRGGLNQPQHF.

The chain is built from TRBV5-1 and TRBJ2-5; D remains ambiguous. CDR3 length: 14 residues. With 2 bases removed from V and 4 bases from J, the gap between germline ends came to 12 bases. Germline V gives CDR1 SGHRS, CDR2 YFSETQ. The CDR3 DNA is TGCGCCAGCAGCTTCGGCGGAGATGGAGAGACCCAGTACTTC. Translating it yields CASSFGGDGETQYF.

The CDR3 reads CATSIGTSQETQYF. CDR3 DNA sequence: TGTGCCACCAGCATAGGAACTAGCCAAGAGACCCAGTACTTC. The J gene is TRBJ2-5, the V gene TRBV15; weak D call: TRBD2 (5 bases). V was shortened by 4 bases and J by 1 base, with 10 bases between the two germline ends. Germline V gene sequence: CDR1 LNHNV, CDR2 YYDKDF (reference sequence). The CDR3 runs 14 residues.

The chain combines TRBV9 with TRBJ2-5; D is possibly TRBD1 (6 bases). CDR1 and CDR2 (germline): SGDLS, YYNGEE. Trimming removed 4 bases at V and 4 bases at J, with 11 bases between. The CDR3 sequence is 13 residues long. The CDR3 here is CASSQTGRETQYF. CDR3 sequence (DNA): TGTGCCAGCAGCCAAACAGGGCGAGAGACCCAGTACTTC. The complete variable domain, with remaining parts taken from reference TRBV9 and TRBJ2-5, reads DSGVTQTPKHLITATGQRVTLRCSPRSGDLSVYWYQQSLDQGLQFLIQYYNGEERAKGNILERFSAQQFPDLHSELNLSSLELGDSALYFCASSQTGRETQYFGPGTRLLVL.

The rearrangement joins TRBV30 to TRBJ2-3; 7 positions match TRBD2. This CDR3 is built from 15 residues. Germline-derived CDR1 and CDR2 are GTSNPN and SVGIG (reference sequence). The CDR3 bases are TGTGCTTCCCCCCAGAACGGGGGGTTGTCAGATACGCAGTATTTT. It encodes CASPQNGGLSDTQYF. The whole variable domain, filled in from reference TRBV30 and TRBJ2-3, reads SQTIHQWPATLVQPVGSPLSLECTVEGTSNPNLYWYRQAAGRGLQLLFYSVGIGQISSEVPQNLSASRPQDRQFILSSKKLLLSDSGFYLCASPQNGGLSDTQYFGPGTRLTVL.

The chain employs TRBV27 and TRBJ2-1; D gene unclear. Germline V CDR1 and CDR2: MNHEY, SMNVEV (reference sequence). This CDR3 spans 14 amino acids. V was shortened by 2 bases and J by 4 bases, with 9 bases between the two germline ends. CDR3 bases: TGTGCCAGCAGTTTAACCCATTTGTACAATGAGCAGTTCTTC. Protein: CASSLTHLYNEQFF.

The rearrangement joins TRBV9 to TRBJ2-3, with D possibly TRBD2 on 6 matching bases. CDR3 length equals 15 residues. CDR1 is SGDLS and CDR2 is YYNGEE in the germline V gene. V was shortened by 0 bases and J by 0 bases, with 8 bases between the two germline ends. The CDR3 DNA follows: TGTGCCAGCAGCGTAGCTAGCGTTAGCACAGATACGCAGTATTTT. Its protein is CASSVASVSTDTQYF.

CDR3 sequence (DNA): TGTGCCAGCTCACCACTGGGGGGTGAGGGAAACACTGAAGCTTTCTTT. This sequence encodes CASSPLGGEGNTEAFF. This chain uses TRBV18 with TRBJ1-1, with D tentatively TRBD1 (5 bases). Trimming stripped 1 base from V and 2 bases from J, with 14 bases between. This CDR3 is built from 16 residues. The germline gives CDR1 KGHSH, CDR2 LQKENI.

The chain combines TRBV29-1 with TRBJ1-1; D not certain. The ends were cut back, 8 bases at V and 1 base at J, with 8 bases in the middle. Germline values: CDR1 SQVTM, CDR2 ANQGSEA. This CDR3 spans 11 amino acids. This CDR3 is CSFQWNTEAFF. CDR3 DNA sequence: TGCAGCTTTCAGTGGAACACTGAAGCTTTCTTT.

The rearrangement joins TRBV5-6 to TRBJ1-1, with 8 nucleotides matching TRBD1. Trimming removed 3 bases from V and 1 base from J; junction bases left unmatched: 5. This CDR3 contains 15 residues. CDR1 and CDR2 (germline): SGHDT, YYEEEE. The CDR3 spells CASSYAGTGNTEAFF. The CDR3 coding sequence is TGTGCCAGCAGCTACGCCGGGACAGGGAACACTGAAGCTTTCTTT.

This chain joins TRBV28 and TRBJ2-7, with TRBD1 matching over 8 bases. CDR3 size: 19 residues. The J segment lost 1 base and the V segment lost 2 bases, leaving 16 bases of the junction unmatched. Germline-derived CDR1 and CDR2 are MDHEN and SYDVKM. The CDR3 DNA follows: TGTGCCAGCAGTTTAGTCGGACAGGGAGACCCCCTTACTTCCTACGAGCAGTACTTC. Protein: CASSLVGQGDPLTSYEQYF.

J is TRBJ1-4 and V is TRBV18; D possibly corresponds to TRBD1 (5 bases). The CDR3 length is 15 residues. The ends were cut back, 8 bases at V and 6 bases at J, with 19 bases in the middle. Germline assignment: CDR1 KGHSH and CDR2 LQKENI. The CDR3 loop reads CASAGTRRFYEKLFF. In nucleotides, the CDR3 is TGTGCCAGCGCCGGGACCCGCCGTTTCTATGAAAAACTGTTTTTT.

The chain combines TRBV30 with TRBJ2-3, with TRBD2 as a possible D gene (5 bases). Germline assignment: CDR1 GTSNPN and CDR2 SVGIG (reference sequence). V was clipped by 2 bases and J by 2 bases, with 14 bases between them. This CDR3 is built from 15 residues. In DNA form, the CDR3 reads TGTGCCTGGAGTACGCTTCGAGGGTTCACAGATACGCAGTATTTT. It yields the protein CAWSTLRGFTDTQYF.

The chain couples TRBV29-1 to TRBJ2-6, with a weak D call TRBD1 (6 bases). The CDR3 extends over 16 amino acids. V lost 4 bases and J 2 bases, leaving 15 bases between the germline ends. Germline values: CDR1 SQVTM, CDR2 ANQGSEA. This CDR3 reads CSVGLATGPGANVLTF. DNA for the CDR3: TGCAGCGTTGGTCTCGCGACAGGTCCTGGGGCCAACGTCCTGACTTTC.

This clone is a singleton in its sample. This rearrangement joins TRBV6-5 to TRBJ1-1; D uncertain. The CDR3 length is 10 residues. Germline V CDR1 and CDR2: MNHEY, SVGAGI. The ends were cut back, 6 bases at V and 10 bases at J, with 9 bases in the middle. This CDR3 reads CASRGLGAFF. CDR3 bases: TGTGCCAGCAGAGGGCTGGGAGCTTTCTTT.

The V gene is TRBV11-1, the J gene TRBJ2-1; the match to TRBD1 covers 8 bases. This CDR3 has 15 residues. The trim removed 3 bases at V and 1 base at J, leaving 2 bases unmatched. Germline CDR1 and CDR2: SGHAT and FQDESV (reference sequence). CDR3 DNA sequence: TGTGCCAGCAGCTTCGACAGGGGATCCTACAATGAGCAGTTCTTC. This encodes CASSFDRGSYNEQFF.

The chain carries TRBV9 and TRBJ2-5; D perhaps matches TRBD2 (6 bases). This CDR3 is 15 amino acids long. Per germline, CDR1 SGDLS and CDR2 YYNGEE. Trimming removed 0 bases at V and 4 bases at J, with 13 bases between. CDR3 sequence: CASSVADVAVETQYF. The CDR3 region has the DNA TGTGCCAGCAGCGTAGCCGACGTAGCGGTAGAGACCCAGTACTTC.

V is TRBV6-5 and J is TRBJ2-7; D possibly uses TRBD1 or TRBD2 (6 bases each). CDR1 MNHEY and CDR2 SVGAGI come from the germline V gene. Trimming stripped 0 bases from V and 7 bases from J, with 16 bases between. CDR3 size: 15 residues. The chain's CDR3 is CASSYSGKGGSEQYF. CDR3 in DNA: TGTGCCAGCAGTTACTCCGGGAAGGGGGGCTCGGAGCAGTACTTC.

The chain combines TRBV14 with TRBJ1-4; maybe TRBD1 (6 bases). V was clipped by 0 bases and J by 0 bases, with 8 bases between them. The CDR3 covers 16 residues. The germline V gene has CDR1 SGHDN and CDR2 FVKESK. The CDR3 sequence is CASSQEGHPTNEKLFF. The CDR3 nucleotides are TGTGCCAGCAGCCAAGAGGGACACCCAACTAATGAAAAACTGTTTTTT.

This clone was observed a handful of times. The J gene is TRBJ2-5, the V gene TRBV9, with 9 nucleotides matching TRBD2. This CDR3 comprises 15 residues. The ends lost 3 bases at V and 6 bases at J; junction bases unmatched: 9. CDR1 and CDR2 from the germline V gene are SGDLS and YYNGEE. The CDR3, as DNA: TGTGCCAGCAGCGGGGGCGGGGGGGCTCTTAAGACCCAGTACTTC. This gives the protein CASSGGGGALKTQYF.

This clone has a single count. The chain recombines TRBV5-1 with TRBJ2-7; the D gene could be TRBD1 or TRBD2 (5 bases each). The ends were cut back, 4 bases at V and 0 bases at J, with 14 bases in the middle. The CDR3 covers 15 residues. CDR1 SGHRS and CDR2 YFSETQ come from the germline V gene. CDR3 protein: CASSPISGSSYEQYF. In DNA form, the CDR3 reads TGCGCCAGCAGCCCGATCTCAGGGAGCTCCTACGAGCAGTACTTC. Complete variable domain (other parts from reference TRBV5-1 and TRBJ2-7): KAGVTQTPRYLIKTRGQQVTLSCSPISGHRSVSWYQQTPGQGLQFLFEYFSETQRNKGNFPGRFSGRQFSNSRSEMNVSTLELGDSALYLCASSPISGSSYEQYFGPGTRLTVT.